Detailed here is one T cell receptor beta chain. At least ten counts were recorded for this clonotype. The antigen it binds to is not known. Qualities for individual bases were not recorded, and no much larger clone is one base off. For the unsorted PBMC libraries, 2 million PBMCs were stored in RNAlater at -80 degrees C until RNA extraction and were used to generate the libraries. Peripheral blood underwent Ficoll-Hypaque density gradient centrifugation to isolate PBMCs, which were then cryopreserved in liquid nitrogen. This record belongs to a study of neurological immune-mediated disorders (dated by TCRdb to about 2019). Concerning the study at large: The study compared peripheral blood TCR-beta repertoires of HTLV-I-associated myelopathy (HAM/TSP) patients, multiple sclerosis patients and healthy controls using UMI-based sequencing. The cohort included approximately 68 subjects: approximately 15 with HAM/TSP, around 35 with multiple sclerosis, and approximately 20 healthy controls. The roughly 99 TCR-beta libraries covered PBMC samples along with longitudinal samples, technical triplicates, and paired sorted CD4+ and CD8+ T-cell subsets.

To synthesize cDNA, template-switch 5'RACE was performed with a primer carrying a 10-nucleotide random unique molecular identifier so that each TCR transcript was tagged. Every sequencing run covered 15-18 subjects and yielded more than 180 million TCR-beta sequences. The RNeasy kit was used for extraction of total RNA. TCR-beta VDJ regions were amplified with primers for the TCR constant region and the 5'RACE anchor, using the KAPA Real-time Library Amplification kit. A first PCR added sample indexes and Illumina adaptors, after which a second PCR increased the library yield. The roughly 650 bp TCR product was size-selected on a 2% E-gel SizeSelection system after Ampure bead purification. Library quality was checked on a Bioanalyzer, concentration was measured with Qubit, and libraries were quantified with the Kapa Library Quantification kit before pooling. Libraries were sequenced paired-end 2 x 150 bp on an Illumina HiSeq 2500. To increase sequence diversity, 25-30% phiX was spiked into each library pool. As for the original processing: Quality-filtered reads were processed with the UMI-based MiGEC pipeline, and over 85% of raw TCR sequences were removed by the MiGEC pipeline during error correction. IMGT germline references were used for alignment of VDJ genes, and clonotypes were defined by a unique CDR3 amino acid sequence together with V-J genes. VDJtools evaluated clonal expansion, Shannon diversity and CDR3 relatedness (CalcPairwiseDistances, ClusterSamples); CLCbio workbench built phylogenetic trees. Using coefficient-of-variation modelling across technical triplicates, the study counted a clone as expanded if it had at least 8 unique UMIs. TCRdb reran the public reads through fastp at Q25 and MiXCR, keeping productive beta chains. When rows share a CDR3 protein, they turn into one entry using the most common DNA and genes. These V and J calls rely on TCRdb rather than the paper's analysis. The sample table records 17,000 or so distinct CDR3 sequences; about a quarter of these occur just once. The ten largest clonotypes hold 30% to 40% of the sample.

The study at large found these results: TCR clonal expansion was highest in HAM/TSP patients and lowest in MS patients, with MS patients falling below even healthy controls. No identical CDR3 amino acid sequences were shared among expanded clones across subjects, suggesting private TCR-beta repertoires in all groups.

The receptor was isolated from a man between 50 and 59 years old with HTLV-1-associated myelopathy (HAM/TSP). Sequenced material: PBMCs.

The sequence in DNA is TGTGCCTCCGGGACTAGCGGGGGGGCCACCTACAATGAGCAGTTCTTC. This encodes CASGTSGGATYNEQFF. The chain is made from TRBV7-2 and TRBJ2-1; 16 bases in between match TRBD2. V ends up 11 bases short and J 2 bases short, with an unmatched junction base count of 6. As encoded in the germline V gene, CDR1 is SGHTA while CDR2 is FQGNSA. From the cysteine through the phenylalanine, the CDR3 covers 16 amino acids. The read is trimmed to its CDR3 DNA, 48 bases read in frame from base 1. Reference TRBV7-2 and TRBJ2-1 genes cover what lies past the CDR3, so the full variable domain is GAGVSQSPSNKVTEKGKDVELRCDPISGHTALYWYRQSLGQGLEFLIYFQGNSAPDKSGLPSDRFSAERTGGSVSTLTIQRTQQEDSAVYLCASGTSGGATYNEQFFGPGTRLTVL.